The 6 T cell receptor beta chains below were found in one sample sequenced in a study of CD8+ T cells in alopecia areata. Sequencing templates came from extracted RNA that was reverse transcribed into cDNA. Assay: immunoSEQ multiplex PCR; the TCRdb copy retains only in-frame clones and omits some. The repertoire has some 51,000 clones, 96% of them found once; the top ten carry 25% to 30%. Sequenced material: CD8+ T cells sorted from blood, taken at week 0. All receptors derive from a human donor with alopecia areata.

V and J are TRBV7-9 and TRBJ2-3; a possible D gene is TRBD2 (5 bases). The V gene lost 1 base and the J gene lost 1 base, with 9 bases spanning the gap. The CDR3 consists of 15 residues. The germline gives CDR1 SEHNR, CDR2 FQNEAQ (reference sequence). The CDR3: CASSLETSGTDTQYF. For the CDR3, the DNA is TGTGCCAGCAGCTTAGAAACTAGTGGCACAGATACGCAGTATTTT.

V gene TRBV5-4 combines with J gene TRBJ2-7; D is ambiguous. V shed 4 bases and J shed 2 bases, with 10 bases lying between them. Germline values: CDR1 SGHNT, CDR2 YYREEE (reference sequence). This CDR3 contains 13 residues. This CDR3 is CASSQSGTYEQYF. In DNA, the CDR3 is TGTGCCAGCAGCCAATCCGGTACCTACGAGCAGTACTTC.

V usage is TRBV10-2 and J usage is TRBJ2-1, with D perhaps TRBD1 (5 bases). CDR1 is WSHSY, CDR2 SAAADI, per germline. Trimming left V 6 bases short and J 9 bases short, with 15 bases between. The CDR3 loop spans 13 amino acids. The CDR3 nucleotides read TGCGCCAGCAGCTACTTGACAGAAGGTGAGCAGTTCTTC. This encodes CASSYLTEGEQFF.

This chain joins TRBV4-2 and TRBJ2-7; unclear D gene. The CDR3 is 15 residues long. With 0 bases removed from V and 0 bases from J, the gap between germline ends came to 9 bases. In germline, CDR1 is LGHNA, CDR2 YNFKEQ. The CDR3 nucleotides are TGTGCCAGCAGCCAAGAAGTCCTGAGCTCCTACGAGCAGTACTTC. Translated, it gives CASSQEVLSSYEQYF.

The chain links TRBV7-2 to TRBJ2-5; D is perhaps TRBD2 (7 bases). This CDR3 comprises 18 residues. V dropped 5 bases and J dropped 2 bases, with 24 bases sitting between them. Germline V gene lookup returns CDR1 SGHTA and CDR2 FQGNSA. The CDR3 sequence: CASSPEGLRGATQETQYF. CDR3 nucleotides: TGTGCCAGCAGCCCTGAGGGATTACGGGGGGCCACACAAGAGACCCAGTACTTC.

The gene calls are TRBV30 and TRBJ1-2; D not certain. Germline V gene lookup returns CDR1 GTSNPN and CDR2 SVGIG (reference sequence). The CDR3 extends over 10 amino acids. The V end was cut by 5 bases, the J end by 7 bases, with 8 bases between. The CDR3 DNA sequence: TGTGCCTGGGCGTCTGGTGGCTACACCTTC. It yields the protein CAWASGGYTF.